The rows below give T cell receptor beta chains drawn from one sample of a study of shared clonotypes between healthy human individuals. Profiling relied on immunoSEQ multiplex PCR, and the TCRdb table lists in-frame clones only, not all of them. The sample lists roughly 2.2 million clones, approximately 93% occurring once. Sequencing was performed on naive CD4+ T cells from PBMCs. The source of these receptors is a man younger than 30 in good health. Some clones in this sample may be carry-over from other donors' samples. Both conserved end residues are part of each CDR3. D genes are given only for firm matches. For some rows the clone size is stated as once, few or many, or as a class when expanded; others skip it.

TRBV9	TRBJ1-1	NA	12	NA	CASSPRDTEAFF	TGTGCCAGCAGCCCCCGGGACACTGAAGCTTTCTTT
TRBV7-8	TRBJ2-3	NA	16	TRBD2	CASSLGVLAGADTQYF	TGTGCCAGCAGCTTAGGGGTCCTAGCGGGAGCAGATACGCAGTATTTT
TRBV9	TRBJ2-3	NA	17	TRBD2	CASSLNPGLADTDTQYF	TGTGCCAGCAGCCTTAACCCGGGACTAGCGGACACAGATACGCAGTATTTT
TRBV12-5	TRBJ2-1	NA	19	TRBD1	CASGLASGGALGTYNEQFF	TGTGCTAGTGGTTTGGCTTCAGGGGGAGCCCTCGGAACCTACAATGAGCAGTTCTTC
TRBV28	TRBJ1-5	NA	12	NA	CASKVGNQPQHF	TGTGCCAGCAAAGTGGGCAATCAGCCCCAGCATTTT
TRBV7-3	TRBJ2-2	few	12	NA	CASSTNTGELFF	TGTGCCAGCAGCACGAACACCGGGGAGCTGTTTTTT
TRBV18	TRBJ1-3	NA	14	NA	CASSPGQTGNTIYF	TGTGCCAGCTCACCAGGACAGACTGGAAACACCATATATTTT
TRBV27	TRBJ1-4	NA	13	NA	CASSLTDRTKLFF	TGTGCCAGCAGCCTTACTGACAGGACGAAACTGTTTTTT
TRBV29-1	TRBJ2-1	NA	12	TRBD2	CSVASRGDEQFF	TGCAGCGTTGCCTCTCGGGGGGATGAGCAGTTCTTC
TRBV5-1	TRBJ2-3	NA	16	NA	CASSQTSSARTDTQYF	TGCGCCAGCAGTCAGACCTCTAGCGCACGCACAGATACGCAGTATTTT
TRBV27	TRBJ1-3	NA	15	TRBD1	CASMRGLVSGNTIYF	TGTGCCAGCATGAGGGGGCTAGTCTCTGGAAACACCATATATTTT
TRBV28	TRBJ2-5	NA	12	NA	CASSRPKETQYF	TGTGCCAGCAGTCGACCAAAAGAGACCCAGTACTTC
TRBV14	TRBJ1-1	NA	13	NA	CASSQDQGLGAFF	TGTGCCAGCAGCCAAGATCAAGGCCTTGGGGCTTTCTTT
TRBV6-5	TRBJ2-7	NA	16	NA	CASSYSTSAGPYEQYF	TGTGCCAGCAGTTACTCGACTTCGGCGGGACCCTACGAGCAGTACTTC
TRBV28	TRBJ2-7	NA	14	NA	CASSPGDMRYEQYF	TGTGCCAGCAGCCCGGGGGACATGCGATACGAGCAGTACTTC
TRBV7-2	TRBJ2-1	once	15	TRBD2	CASSSTSGRYNEQFF	TGTGCCAGCAGTTCGACTAGCGGGAGGTACAATGAGCAGTTCTTC
TRBV9	TRBJ1-3	NA	15	NA	CASSVDIGPGNTIYF	TGTGCCAGCAGCGTAGACATAGGGCCGGGAAACACCATATATTTT
TRBV5-1	TRBJ2-5	once	15	NA	CASSPDNRASGAQYF	TGCGCCAGCAGCCCCGACAACAGGGCCTCAGGGGCCCAGTACTTC